This T cell receptor beta chain was sequenced in a study of vaccination and CD4 T cells after COVID-19. Study summary: There were two doses of either BNT162b2 or mRNA-1273 vaccine given to participants.

Treatment defined: roughly 10-day PBMC culture with coronavirus spike peptide pools or control peptides (ViraFEST assay). For ViraFEST, peptide pools expanded antigen-specific T cells, after which the TCRs were sequenced. Before Alpha, Beta and Delta appeared in the US, convalescents tested positive (March–December 2020). This CDR3 has 20 amino acids. V was pared by 1 base and J by 2 bases, with 22 bases of the junction left unmatched. Germline loops: CDR1 DFQATT, CDR2 SNEGSKA (reference sequence). Cultured CD4+ T cell DNA was sequenced using the Oncomine TCR Beta short-read assay. TCRdb processed the PCR reads anew with MiXCR; each CDR3 protein has one entry. The table shows around 16,000 distinct CDR3 sequences, with roughly 45% occurring only once. Regarding this clonotype: Its cognate antigen is unknown.

The receptor comes from a human donor who had recovered from COVID-19. The chain uses TRBV20-1 and TRBJ2-7, with 8 positions matching TRBD2. The starting material was CD4+ T cells from blood, cultured in vitro, obtained after SARS-CoV-2 vaccination. The CDR3 protein is CSARGGDEAGVGLGAYEQYF. The CDR3 DNA is TGCAGTGCTAGAGGGGGGGATGAAGCGGGAGTAGGGTTAGGGGCCTACGAGCAGTACTTC.